Sequencing of this T cell receptor (beta chain) was carried out in a study of T cell responses to AZD1222 COVID-19 vaccine. At the level of the study: Second-dose groups at about 4 or about 12 weeks were pooled. Notes on the study in general: Increases in Spike-specific TCR breadth and depth were seen after two AZD1222 doses. CD4 TCRs linked to vaccination spanned spike, dominating at 160-218 and 743-854.

Note on this clone: Its antigen is not identified.

Germline V lookup: CDR1 SGHRS, CDR2 YFSETQ. With 6 bases clipped from V and 1 base from J, the junction kept 17 bases outside the gene matches. CDR3 size: 20 residues. Measured with immunoSEQ multiplex PCR; TCRdb has only the in-frame clones, and not every one. Of 130,000 to 150,000 clones listed, 91% are singletons. The TCR originated in an adult in good health. The chain employs TRBV5-1 and TRBJ2-2, with 11 bases fitting TRBD2. Sequencing was performed on peripheral blood, taken on day 0 of AZD1222 vaccination. The CDR3 loop reads CASTLSTLAGGPRNTGELFF. In DNA, the CDR3 is TGCGCCAGCACCCTAAGTACCCTAGCGGGGGGTCCGAGGAACACCGGGGAGCTGTTTTTT.